Shown below are 19 T cell receptor beta chains from a single sample sequenced in a study of OX40 agonist ivuxolimab in advanced cancers. Data came from immunoSEQ multiplex PCR; TCRdb stores just in-frame clones and leaves some out. The sample gives 55,000 to 70,000 clones, 84% of which show up once; about 4.8% is in the top ten. Source: CD4+ or CD8+ T cells sorted from blood, taken in a trial of the OX40 agonist ivuxolimab. These receptors were collected from an adult with an advanced solid tumor such as melanoma, head and neck, liver or kidney cancer.

The chain uses TRBV5-4 and TRBJ1-2; maybe TRBD1 (5 bases). V lost 0 bases to trimming and J lost 4 bases, with 7 bases between them. CDR1 is SGHNT, CDR2 YYREEE, per germline (reference sequence). The CDR3 runs 13 residues. The CDR3 nucleotides are TGTGCCAGCAGCTTGGGGGGCCTCTATGGCTACACCTTC. This sequence encodes CASSLGGLYGYTF.

J is TRBJ2-3 and V is TRBV18; TRBD2 agrees at 8 bases. The CDR3 is made up of 20 amino acids. V lost 1 base and J lost 4; bases outside the gene matches: 19. The germline CDR1 and CDR2 sequences are KGHSH and LQKENI. The CDR3: CASSPLGSPKSGRGADTQYF. Written as DNA, the CDR3 is TGTGCCAGCTCACCACTAGGGAGCCCCAAAAGCGGGAGAGGGGCAGATACGCAGTATTTT.

This chain links TRBV7-9 with TRBJ2-5; D is undetermined. This CDR3 is 15 amino acids long. Germline V lookup: CDR1 SEHNR, CDR2 FQNEAQ (reference sequence). Trimming cost V 5 bases and J 5 bases, with 18 bases left between them. CDR3 sequence (DNA): TGTGCCAGCAGCCCTACATTCGCAACCCCTGAGACCCAGTACTTC. As protein: CASSPTFATPETQYF. The whole variable domain, remainder taken from reference TRBV7-9 and TRBJ2-5, is DTGVSQNPRHKITKRGQNVTFRCDPISEHNRLYWYRQTLGQGPEFLTYFQNEAQLEKSRLLSDRFSAERPKGSFSTLEIQRTEQGDSAMYLCASSPTFATPETQYFGPGTRLLVL.

This chain's CDR3 is CASSRDRGLFNEQFF. CDR3 bases: TGTGCCAGCAGCCGGGACAGGGGGCTGTTCAATGAGCAGTTCTTC. This chain links TRBV7-3 with TRBJ2-1, with 12 positions matching TRBD1. The CDR3 has 15 amino acids. Per germline, CDR1 SGHTA and CDR2 FQGTGA. V shed 5 bases and J 6 bases; nucleotides not matched to a gene: 5. The full variable domain, rest sourced from reference TRBV7-3 and TRBJ2-1, is GAGVSQTPSNKVTEKGKYVELRCDPISGHTALYWYRQSLGQGPEFLIYFQGTGAADDSGLPNDRFFAVRPEGSVSTLKIQRTERGDSAVYLCASSRDRGLFNEQFFGPGTRLTVL.

This chain connects TRBV5-6 to TRBJ2-1; no reliable D call. Deletions cut 0 bases from V and 5 bases from J, with 3 bases between. The CDR3 has 12 amino acids. The germline CDR1 and CDR2 sequences are SGHDT and YYEEEE. The CDR3: CASSLADNEQFF. The CDR3 nucleotides read TGTGCCAGCAGCTTGGCAGACAATGAGCAGTTCTTC.

V gene TRBV6-5 combines with J gene TRBJ2-1, with 7 bases matching TRBD2. CDR1 is MNHEY and CDR2 is SVGAGI in the germline V gene. The J segment lost 5 bases and the V segment lost 8 bases, leaving 6 bases of the junction unmatched. CDR3 length: 13 amino acids. Here the CDR3 reads CASLRDYDNEQFF. CDR3 DNA: TGTGCCAGCCTCCGGGACTATGACAATGAGCAGTTCTTC.

This rearrangement joins TRBV5-5 to TRBJ1-3; tentatively, D is TRBD1 (5 bases). Trimming left V 0 bases short and J 1 base short, with 11 bases between. From germline, CDR1 is SGHKS and CDR2 YYEKEE (reference sequence). This CDR3 comprises 16 residues. As DNA, the CDR3 is TGTGCCAGCAGCTTGGTTAAGGGGTTTTCTGGAAACACCATATATTTT. It is translated as CASSLVKGFSGNTIYF. Supplemented by reference TRBV5-5 and TRBJ1-3, the full variable domain reads DAGVTQSPTHLIKTRGQQVTLRCSPISGHKSVSWYQQVLGQGPQFIFQYYEKEERGRGNFPDRFSARQFPNYSSELNVNALLLGDSALYLCASSLVKGFSGNTIYFGEGSWLTVV.

The CDR3 reads CASSQDMGLQETQYF. In nucleotides, the CDR3 is TGCGCCAGCAGCCAAGATATGGGACTTCAAGAGACCCAGTACTTC. The chain links TRBV4-1 to TRBJ2-5; possibly TRBD2 for D (6 bases). Germline values: CDR1 MGHRA, CDR2 YSYEKL. The CDR3 loop spans 15 amino acids. The V and J ends lost 0 bases and 2 bases respectively, with 10 bases between them.

In its sample, this clone ranks as medium-sized. The J gene is TRBJ1-4, the V gene TRBV30; perhaps TRBD1 as D (5 bases). The CDR3 has 12 residues. CDR1 is GTSNPN, CDR2 SVGIG, per germline (reference sequence). Trimming left V 2 bases short and J 7 bases short, with 8 bases between. DNA for the CDR3: TGTGCCTGGAGTAGACAGCTTGAAAAACTGTTTTTT. This translates into CAWSRQLEKLFF.

The rearrangement joins TRBV7-9 to TRBJ1-1; 8 bases map to TRBD1. The germline CDR1 and CDR2 sequences are SEHNR and FQNEAQ (reference sequence). J lost 1 base, V lost 5 bases, and 9 bases had no gene match. CDR3 length equals 16 residues. The CDR3 sequence: CASSIPPGTGNTEAFF. The CDR3 coding sequence is TGTGCCAGCAGCATCCCCCCCGGGACAGGGAACACTGAAGCTTTCTTT.

The V gene is TRBV19, the J gene TRBJ1-6; D unresolved. Germline CDR1 reads LNHDA; CDR2 reads SQIVND (reference sequence). The CDR3 covers 15 residues. Trimming removed 6 bases at V and 4 bases at J, with 13 bases between. CDR3 DNA sequence: TGTGCCAGTAGCGAGTCTTGGGCGTATAATTCACCCCTCCACTTT. It is translated as CASSESWAYNSPLHF.

The rearrangement joins TRBV5-4 to TRBJ1-6; 7 bases line up with TRBD1. Germline assignment: CDR1 SGHNT and CDR2 YYREEE (reference sequence). V gave up 6 bases and J gave up 3 bases; unmatched junction bases: 6. The CDR3 is made up of 15 amino acids. CDR3 region: CASTNGDSYNSPLHF. The CDR3 DNA reads TGTGCCAGCACCAATGGGGACAGCTATAATTCACCCCTCCACTTT.

The V gene is TRBV19, the J gene TRBJ2-1, with TRBD2 matching over 7 bases. J gave up 2 bases and V 1 base, and 2 bases lay outside the gene matches. Germline V gene sequence: CDR1 LNHDA, CDR2 SQIVND (reference sequence). This CDR3 is built from 15 residues. CDR3 sequence: CASSIGGSPYNEQFF. The DNA for the CDR3 is TGTGCCAGTAGTATAGGCGGGAGTCCCTACAATGAGCAGTTCTTC.

V is TRBV19 and J is TRBJ1-5; a weak D match, TRBD1 (5 bases). The CDR3 length is 14 residues. CDR1 and CDR2 from the germline V gene are LNHDA and SQIVND (reference sequence). V was cut by 5 bases and J by 7 bases, with 15 bases left in between. This chain's CDR3 is CASSAQGAGQPQHF. CDR3 DNA: TGTGCCAGTAGTGCCCAGGGCGCAGGACAGCCCCAGCATTTT.

V and J are TRBV28 and TRBJ2-7, with 11 bases aligning to TRBD2. Per germline, CDR1 MDHEN and CDR2 SYDVKM. This CDR3 has 14 residues. V was pared by 5 bases and J by 2 bases, with 2 bases of the junction left unmatched. CDR3 loop: CASSQLAGAYEQYF. CDR3 nucleotide sequence: TGTGCCAGCAGTCAACTAGCGGGAGCCTACGAGCAGTACTTC.

The sample holds a few counts of this clone. J is TRBJ2-7 and V is TRBV2; 11 positions agree with TRBD2. Germline CDR1 is SNHLY and CDR2 is FYNNEI. Trimming at V came to 6 bases and at J to 2 bases, leaving 3 bases not matched to a gene. This CDR3 region has 14 residues. The CDR3 DNA is TGTGCCAGCAGGAGACTAGCGGGAACCTACGAGCAGTACTTC. Translation gives CASRRLAGTYEQYF.

V and J are TRBV6-5 and TRBJ1-1; TRBD1 might be the D (5 bases). Trimming left V 2 bases short and J 1 base short, with 14 bases between. Germline V gene lookup returns CDR1 MNHEY and CDR2 SVGAGI. This CDR3 comprises 16 residues. This chain's CDR3 is CASSYNGAGTNTEAFF. CDR3 bases: TGTGCCAGCAGTTACAATGGGGCAGGGACGAACACTGAAGCTTTCTTT.

This sequence joins TRBV9 and TRBJ1-1, with D tentatively TRBD1 (6 bases). Per germline, CDR1 SGDLS and CDR2 YYNGEE. The CDR3 is 13 residues long. V gave up 3 bases and J gave up 1 base, with 7 bases separating them. CDR3 nucleotide sequence: TGTGCCAGCAGCGAGGACAGGAACACTGAAGCTTTCTTT. This encodes CASSEDRNTEAFF.

This chain joins TRBV4-1 and TRBJ2-1, with D tentatively TRBD2 (6 bases). Germline CDR1 reads MGHRA; CDR2 reads YSYEKL. Trimming took off 8 bases at V and 7 bases at J, with 21 bases between the two ends. The CDR3 loop spans 15 amino acids. CDR3 sequence (DNA): TGCGCCAGCGCTCCAATGGAGGGCCTGGGTAATGAGCAGTTCTTC. Translated: CASAPMEGLGNEQFF.